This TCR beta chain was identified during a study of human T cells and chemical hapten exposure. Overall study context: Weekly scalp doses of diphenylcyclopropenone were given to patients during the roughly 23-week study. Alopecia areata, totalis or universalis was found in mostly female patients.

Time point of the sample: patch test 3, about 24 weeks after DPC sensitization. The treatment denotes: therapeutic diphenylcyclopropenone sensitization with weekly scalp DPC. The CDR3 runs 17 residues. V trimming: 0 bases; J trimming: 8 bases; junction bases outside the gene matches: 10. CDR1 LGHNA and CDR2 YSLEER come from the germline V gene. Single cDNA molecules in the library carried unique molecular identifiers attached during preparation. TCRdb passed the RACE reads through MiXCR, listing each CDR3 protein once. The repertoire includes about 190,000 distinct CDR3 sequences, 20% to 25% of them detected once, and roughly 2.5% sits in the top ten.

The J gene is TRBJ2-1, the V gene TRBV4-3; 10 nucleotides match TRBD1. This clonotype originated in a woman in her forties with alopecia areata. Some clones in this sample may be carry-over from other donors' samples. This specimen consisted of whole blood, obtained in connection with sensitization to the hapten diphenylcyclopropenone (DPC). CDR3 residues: CASSQDLRTGGIHEQFF. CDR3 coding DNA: TGCGCCAGCAGCCAAGATCTCAGGACAGGGGGTATTCATGAGCAGTTCTTC.